The TCR beta chain under discussion was sequenced for a study of cytomegalovirus exposure and HLA in healthy donors. General observations from the study: Most CMV-associated TCR beta chains were later found to appear HLA-restricted. A missense DCLRE1C variant was associated with V- and J-gene trimming of TCR beta chains in a later analysis, and an independent cohort replicated the association. A later analysis showed TCR association rates differing by HLA locus, peaking at DRB1 and lowest at HLA-C.

With respect to this clone: The antigen is not known.

PCR employed 60 Vbeta and 13 Jbeta primers. Here immunoSEQ multiplex PCR was the method, and the copy in TCRdb shows in-frame clones only, minus some. The repertoire holds more than 150,000 clones, just over 75% seen once, with approximately 1.4% in the top ten. V lost 6 bases and J 1 base, leaving 12 bases between the germline ends. Germline loops: CDR1 MNHNS, CDR2 SASEGT. The CDR3 is 15 residues long. The V and J genes are TRBV6-1 and TRBJ2-2; D remains ambiguous. This sequence originates from a man aged 18 to 29 in good health and CMV-seronegative. Sequencing was carried out using PBMCs. Written as DNA, the CDR3 is TGTGCCAGCAGACCCGGAGATTTGAACACCGGGGAGCTGTTTTTT. The encoded protein is CASRPGDLNTGELFF.